The 28 T cell receptor beta chains below come from one sample, sequenced in a study of shared clonotypes between healthy human individuals (TCRdb year 2020). Libraries were prepared through the immunoSEQ multiplex PCR assay. Entries here come from immuneACCESS through TCRdb and include only in-frame sequences with V and J called. Some clones fail to appear in such tables; in the studies checked, an unresolved V gene covers under half of the shortfall, and the cause of the remainder is unknown. The sample includes hundreds of thousands of clones, with roughly 83% observed a single time. Together, the top ten hold 13% of the sample. The sequencing input was PBMCs. The origin of the receptors is a woman aged 40 to 50 in good health. Some clones in this sample may be carry-over from other donors' samples.

The chain carries TRBV5-1 and TRBJ2-3, with D possibly matching TRBD2 (6 bases). Per the germline V gene, CDR1 is SGHRS and CDR2 is YFSETQ. The CDR3 is 14 residues long. Trimming shortened V by 4 bases and J by 2 bases, and 11 bases separated the two germline ends. CDR3: CASSQGLLTDTQYF. The CDR3 DNA reads TGCGCCAGCAGCCAAGGACTACTCACAGATACGCAGTATTTT.

The genes are TRBV2 and TRBJ1-2; D remains ambiguous. The CDR3 has 13 amino acids. CDR1 is SNHLY and CDR2 is FYNNEI in the germline V gene. Trimming cost V 0 bases and J 8 bases, with 10 bases left between them. The DNA for the CDR3 is TGTGCCAGCAGTGAAGCGCTCAGACGGGGCTACACCTTC. Amino acid sequence: CASSEALRRGYTF.

This chain links TRBV7-3 with TRBJ2-7; D is possibly TRBD1 or TRBD2 (5 bases each). The CDR3 totals 13 residues. V lost 4 bases to trimming and J lost 0 bases, with 7 bases between them. Germline V gene lookup returns CDR1 SGHTA and CDR2 FQGTGA. CDR3 bases: TGTGCCAGCAGCTCCGGGGCCTCCTACGAGCAGTACTTC. As protein: CASSSGASYEQYF.

In this sample, this clone turned up once. CDR3 in amino acids: CASSLALAGGETQYF. The CDR3, as DNA: TGTGCCAGCAGCTTGGCACTAGCGGGAGGAGAGACCCAGTACTTC. The chain joins TRBV5-4 to TRBJ2-5; TRBD2 agrees at 12 bases. V dropped 0 bases and J dropped 4; count of bases not matched to a gene: 1. CDR1 is SGHNT, CDR2 YYREEE, per germline (reference sequence). The CDR3 spans 15 residues. Supplemented by reference TRBV5-4 and TRBJ2-5, the full variable domain reads ETGVTQSPTHLIKTRGQQVTLRCSSQSGHNTVSWYQQALGQGPQFIFQYYREEENGRGNFPPRFSGLQFPNYSSELNVNALELDDSALYLCASSLALAGGETQYFGPGTRLLVL.

The chain is built from TRBV5-1 and TRBJ2-1; TRBD2 matches at 10 bases. Trimming removed 4 bases from V and 6 bases from J; junction bases left unmatched: 4. The CDR3 spans 14 residues. Germline CDR1 and CDR2: SGHRS and YFSETQ. The CDR3 sequence: CASSVSGRSNEQFF. The CDR3 DNA sequence: TGCGCCAGCAGCGTTAGCGGGAGGAGCAATGAGCAGTTCTTC.

J is TRBJ2-6 and V is TRBV19; 7 bases are shared with TRBD1. The length of the CDR3 is 16 residues. V shed 6 bases, J shed 0 bases, and the junction held 5 bases outside the gene matches. Germline values: CDR1 LNHDA, CDR2 SQIVND (reference sequence). The CDR3, as DNA: TGTGCCAGTAGCCGGACAGGTGCCTCTGGGGCCAACGTCCTGACTTTC. This encodes CASSRTGASGANVLTF.

The J gene is TRBJ2-1, the V gene TRBV19, with 11 bases aligning to TRBD2. With V trimmed by 1 base and J by 8 bases, 4 bases remained unmatched. The CDR3 consists of 15 residues. CDR1 is LNHDA, CDR2 SQIVND, per germline (reference sequence). The CDR3 is CASSIVLAGVDEQFF. The CDR3 DNA is TGTGCCAGTAGTATAGTACTAGCGGGAGTAGATGAGCAGTTCTTC. Filled out from reference TRBV19 and TRBJ2-1, the complete variable domain reads DGGITQSPKYLFRKEGQNVTLSCEQNLNHDAMYWYRQDPGQGLRLIYYSQIVNDFQKGDIAEGYSVSREKKESFPLTVTSAQKNPTAFYLCASSIVLAGVDEQFFGPGTRLTVL.

This clone was observed once. The rearrangement uses TRBV6-5 and TRBJ2-1; D is perhaps TRBD1 (6 bases). This CDR3 comprises 12 residues. Germline loops: CDR1 MNHEY, CDR2 SVGAGI. V was shortened by 8 bases and J by 3 bases, with 8 bases between the two germline ends. The CDR3 DNA reads as TGTGCCAGCGGCAGGGGCTACAATGAGCAGTTCTTC. Its protein product is CASGRGYNEQFF.

With regard to this clone: A much larger clone sits a single nucleotide away, making a read error possible. The genes are TRBV9 and TRBJ2-1, with a weak D call TRBD2 (6 bases). From germline, CDR1 is SGDLS and CDR2 YYNGEE. The V end was cut by 3 bases, the J end by 9 bases, with 19 bases between. This CDR3 has 15 residues. The CDR3 sequence: CASSETNGSPAEQFF. In DNA, the CDR3 is TGTGCCAGCAGCGAGACTAACGGGAGCCCGGCTGAGCAGTTCTTC.

The chain links TRBV5-1 to TRBJ2-3, with D possibly matching TRBD1 (6 bases). With 7 bases removed from V and 1 base from J, the gap between germline ends came to 13 bases. Per germline, CDR1 SGHRS and CDR2 YFSETQ. CDR3 size: 14 residues. The CDR3 nucleotides are TGCGCCAGCGGCCGGGCAGGGGGCACAGATACGCAGTATTTT. This gives the protein CASGRAGGTDTQYF.

The genes are TRBV28 and TRBJ1-5, with a possible D match to TRBD1 (5 bases). This CDR3 comprises 14 residues. Trimming removed 3 bases from V and 6 bases from J, with 12 bases in between. From germline, CDR1 is MDHEN and CDR2 SYDVKM. The CDR3 bases are TGTGCCAGCAGTTTCGGGGGAGGGCTTCAGCCCCAGCATTTT. This sequence encodes CASSFGGGLQPQHF.

The chain joins TRBV7-8 to TRBJ2-3; D gene unclear. CDR1 SGHVS and CDR2 FQNEAQ come from the germline V gene. The CDR3 contains 14 residues. Deletions cut 3 bases from V and 2 bases from J, with 9 bases between. The CDR3 nucleotides are TGTGCCAGCAGCTTTGATCAACTCACAGATACGCAGTATTTT. Encoded protein: CASSFDQLTDTQYF.

There are a few counts of this clone. The chain employs TRBV19 and TRBJ1-2, with 7 bases matching TRBD1. The CDR3 has 16 amino acids. V shed 3 bases, J shed 0 bases, and the junction held 7 bases outside the gene matches. CDR1 and CDR2 (germline): LNHDA, SQIVND (reference sequence). In nucleotides, the CDR3 is TGTGCCAGTAGTATGACAGGGCAAGTTACTAACTATGGCTACACCTTC. Encoded protein: CASSMTGQVTNYGYTF.

This clone was counted once. The rearrangement joins TRBV7-2 to TRBJ2-1, with D possibly TRBD2 on 6 matching bases. The CDR3 runs to 15 residues. Germline loops: CDR1 SGHTA, CDR2 FQGNSA. V was shortened by 5 bases and J by 4 bases, with 15 bases between the two germline ends. CDR3 nucleotides: TGTGCCAGCAGCAGACCCCCGGGGGAGTACAATGAGCAGTTCTTC. It encodes CASSRPPGEYNEQFF.

This chain uses TRBV11-2 with TRBJ2-3, with TRBD1 matching 9 bases. In germline, CDR1 is SGHAT, CDR2 FQNNGV. The CDR3 contains 18 residues. After removal of 0 bases from V and 0 bases from J, the junction contained 7 bases not matched to a gene. CDR3: CASSLDSGTGISTDTQYF. CDR3 sequence (DNA): TGTGCCAGCAGCTTAGATTCGGGGACAGGGATTAGCACAGATACGCAGTATTTT. The entire variable domain, with the rest obtained from reference TRBV11-2 and TRBJ2-3, is as follows: EAGVAQSPRYKIIEKRQSVAFWCNPISGHATLYWYQQILGQGPKLLIQFQNNGVVDDSQLPKDRFSAERLKGVDSTLKIQPAKLEDSAVYLCASSLDSGTGISTDTQYFGPGTRLTVL.

This rearrangement joins TRBV4-3 to TRBJ1-4, with 7 nucleotides matching TRBD1. Trimming at V came to 5 bases and at J to 15 bases, leaving 12 bases not matched to a gene. The CDR3 has 13 amino acids. Germline V gene data show CDR1 as LGHNA and CDR2 as YSLEER. The CDR3 region has the DNA TGCGCCAGCAGCTTAAGTTGGGACAGTCTGTTGTTTTTT. Protein product: CASSLSWDSLLFF.

The V gene is TRBV6-5, the J gene TRBJ2-2; no definite D call. Per germline, CDR1 MNHEY and CDR2 SVGAGI. V gave up 1 base and J gave up 4 bases, with 7 bases separating them. The length of the CDR3 is 14 residues. The CDR3 is CASSYYSSTGELFF. CDR3 DNA: TGTGCCAGCAGTTACTACTCTTCCACCGGGGAGCTGTTTTTT.

J is TRBJ2-7 and V is TRBV4-3, with D unresolved. The CDR3 length is 15 residues. V was shortened by 0 bases and J by 2 bases, with 11 bases between the two germline ends. Germline-derived CDR1 and CDR2 are LGHNA and YSLEER. The CDR3 loop is CASSQEEGFPYEQYF. Written as DNA, the CDR3 is TGCGCCAGCAGCCAAGAGGAAGGTTTTCCCTACGAGCAGTACTTC.

The chain has TRBV6-1 and TRBJ2-7; D call uncertain. Deletions cut 6 bases from V and 3 bases from J, with 12 bases between. CDR1 is MNHNS and CDR2 is SASEGT in the germline V gene. There are 13 residues in the CDR3. CDR3 loop: CASSLGPSYEQYF. The DNA for the CDR3 is TGTGCCAGCAGCCTGGGTCCGAGCTACGAGCAGTACTTC.

In this sample, this clone turned up a few times. Sequence at one end of the junction differs from germline and may be a read error. The rearrangement joins TRBV7-7 to TRBJ2-7; D is uncertain. Germline V lookup: CDR1 SSHAT, CDR2 FNYEAQ (reference sequence). The CDR3 sequence is 13 residues long. CDR3 sequence reads: CASSQHMGIEQYF. The CDR3, as DNA: TGTGCTAGCAGCCAACATATGGGGATCGAGCAGTACTTC.

The chain carries TRBV18 and TRBJ2-7, with a possible D match to TRBD2 (6 bases). Germline CDR1 and CDR2: KGHSH and LQKENI. CDR3 length: 16 amino acids. Trimming took 3 bases from V and 6 from J, leaving 21 bases between them. CDR3 amino acids: CASSPDSLRVGGEQYF. In DNA, the CDR3 is TGTGCCAGCTCACCCGACAGCCTACGGGTGGGGGGCGAGCAGTACTTC.

Turning to this clone: Other DNA sequences in the sample encode the same CDR3. This chain joins TRBV18 and TRBJ1-1; possible D gene TRBD1, 5 bases. From germline, CDR1 is KGHSH and CDR2 LQKENI. The V and J ends lost 2 bases and 0 bases respectively, with 7 bases between them. The CDR3 consists of 14 residues. The CDR3 region is CASSPGGMNTEAFF. The CDR3 nucleotides read TGTGCCAGCTCACCAGGGGGTATGAACACTGAAGCTTTCTTT.

The chain uses TRBV28 and TRBJ1-3; 7 bases map to TRBD1. Germline CDR1 is MDHEN and CDR2 is SYDVKM. This CDR3 comprises 16 residues. The trim removed 4 bases at V and 0 bases at J, leaving 6 bases unmatched. In nucleotides, the CDR3 is TGTGCCAGCAGTTCTACAGGGGACACCTCTGGAAACACCATATATTTT. Amino acid sequence: CASSSTGDTSGNTIYF.

This clone was counted a single time. The chain employs TRBV7-9 and TRBJ2-7; 9 bases align to TRBD2. Germline trimming cut 1 base from V and 2 bases from J; bases unmatched to any gene: 6. CDR1 and CDR2 (germline): SEHNR, FQNEAQ (reference sequence). There are 16 residues in the CDR3. CDR3 in DNA: TGTGCCAGCAGCTTAGTCCCTAGCGGGACGACCTACGAGCAGTACTTC. Protein product: CASSLVPSGTTYEQYF.

CDR3 sequence (DNA): TGTGCCAGCAGTGAGGGGACAGGGGCCGTCTACGAGCAGTACTTC. It specifies CASSEGTGAVYEQYF. This chain connects TRBV6-1 to TRBJ2-7; 10 bases are a match to TRBD1. The CDR3 covers 15 residues. V dropped 3 bases and J dropped 3; count of bases not matched to a gene: 5. CDR1 MNHNS and CDR2 SASEGT come from the germline V gene.

Concerning this clone: With a far larger clone one base away, a read error is the likely cause. V and J are TRBV28 and TRBJ2-7; 10 bases are shared with TRBD2. V lost 10 bases, J lost 2 bases, and 11 bases stayed unmatched. The CDR3 has 15 amino acids. Germline CDR1 and CDR2: MDHEN and SYDVKM. CDR3 amino acids: CANRRQAGGTYEQYF. CDR3 DNA: TGTGCCAACCGACGGCAAGCGGGAGGGACCTACGAGCAGTACTTC.

This rearrangement joins TRBV2 to TRBJ1-6, with 10 bases matching TRBD1. The CDR3 is 15 residues long. Germline CDR1 reads SNHLY; CDR2 reads FYNNEI. V shed 2 bases and J 8 bases; nucleotides not matched to a gene: 3. The CDR3 nucleotides are TGTGCCAGCAGTGAAACTGGGACAGGGGATTCACCCCTCCACTTT. Amino acids: CASSETGTGDSPLHF. Drawing the rest from reference TRBV2 and TRBJ1-6, the complete variable domain is EPEVTQTPSHQVTQMGQEVILRCVPISNHLYFYWYRQILGQKVEFLVSFYNNEISEKSEIFDDQFSVERPDGSNFTLKIRSTKLEDSAMYFCASSETGTGDSPLHFGNGTRLTVT.

Worth noting for this clone: Other DNA sequences from this sample encode an identical CDR3 as well. J is TRBJ2-1 and V is TRBV19; 8 bases fit TRBD2. Per the germline V gene, CDR1 is LNHDA and CDR2 is SQIVND (reference sequence). Losses at the gene ends were 3 bases for V and 0 bases for J; bases not matched to a gene: 1. CDR3 length: 15 amino acids. The CDR3 loop is CASSISGSSYNEQFF. In DNA, the CDR3 is TGTGCCAGTAGTATCAGCGGGAGCTCCTACAATGAGCAGTTCTTC. The full variable domain, with the rest looked up from reference TRBV19 and TRBJ2-1, is DGGITQSPKYLFRKEGQNVTLSCEQNLNHDAMYWYRQDPGQGLRLIYYSQIVNDFQKGDIAEGYSVSREKKESFPLTVTSAQKNPTAFYLCASSISGSSYNEQFFGPGTRLTVL.